This is a list of T cell receptor beta chains from one sample in a study of blood T cell repertoires in COVID-19. Here immunoSEQ multiplex PCR was the method, and the copy in TCRdb shows in-frame clones only, minus some. The sample holds approximately 170,000 clones, less than 90% seen once. Specimen: peripheral blood. All receptors come from a young man with acute or convalescent COVID-19. CDR3s include the opening cysteine and the closing phenylalanine or tryptophan. The order of the fields is D gene, clone size, V gene, J gene, CDR3 protein, CDR3 DNA. D genes are given only for firm matches. Size values are once, few and many counts, or a class for expanded clones, and some rows have none.

TRBD1	NA	TRBV7-9	TRBJ1-2	CASSTNRGGLGGYTF	TGTGCCAGCAGCACCAACAGGGGCGGCCTGGGTGGCTACACCTTC
TRBD1	NA	TRBV5-1	TRBJ1-2	CASRSSGTVYGYTF	TGCGCCAGCAGAAGTTCCGGGACAGTCTATGGCTACACCTTC
TRBD1	once	TRBV23-1	TRBJ1-1	CASSRTRKTGTGNTEAFF	TGCGCCAGCAGTCGGACCAGGAAGACCGGGACAGGCAACACTGAAGCTTTCTTT
NA	once	TRBV14	TRBJ2-5	CASSQGFGQGSWETQYF	TGTGCCAGCAGCCAAGGGTTCGGCCAGGGGAGTTGGGAGACCCAGTACTTC
NA	NA	TRBV30	TRBJ2-6	CAWSVGVGANVLTF	TGTGCCTGGAGTGTAGGGGTTGGGGCCAACGTCCTGACTTTC
NA	NA	TRBV3-1/TRBV3-2	TRBJ2-7	CASSRRGREEQYF	TGTGCCAGCAGCCGGAGGGGGCGCGAAGAGCAGTACTTC
NA	NA	TRBV14	TRBJ1-1	CASSQVMSPNTEAFF	TGTGCCAGCAGCCAAGTAATGTCCCCGAACACTGAAGCTTTCTTT
NA	NA	TRBV9	TRBJ1-6	CASNSGAGVYNSPLHF	TGTGCCAGCAACTCAGGGGCTGGGGTCTATAATTCACCCCTCCACTTT
TRBD1	NA	TRBV4-2	TRBJ1-2	CASSHLTGGDNYGYTF	TGTGCCAGCAGCCACCTCACAGGGGGTGATAACTATGGCTACACCTTC
TRBD1	NA	TRBV14	TRBJ1-2	CASRPGTGGDYTF	TGTGCCAGCAGACCCGGGACAGGGGGTGACTACACCTTC
NA	once	TRBV28	TRBJ1-5	CASSTHPAVYSNQPQHF	TGTGCCAGCAGCACACACCCTGCGGTTTATAGCAATCAGCCCCAGCATTTT
NA	NA	TRBV14	TRBJ2-3	CASSQPVREGRSRATDTQYF	TGTGCCAGCAGCCAACCCGTTCGAGAAGGGCGGTCGAGGGCCACAGATACGCAGTATTTT
TRBD2	NA	TRBV30	TRBJ2-1	CAWSGLAGVTEQFF	TGTGCCTGGAGCGGACTAGCGGGGGTGACTGAGCAGTTCTTC
NA	NA	TRBV28	TRBJ2-7	CASSRHSLTYEQYF	TGTGCCAGCAGTAGACACTCACTTACCTACGAGCAGTACTTC
TRBD1	NA	TRBV5-6	TRBJ1-2	CASSLARDRGLYYGYTF	TGTGCCAGCAGCTTGGCCCGGGACAGGGGGTTGTACTATGGCTACACCTTC